This T cell receptor (beta chain) was sequenced during a study of T cell changes during pregnancy in multiple sclerosis. Sequenced by immunoSEQ multiplex PCR; TCRdb stores in-frame clones only, minus some. Of about 30,000 clones in the sample, about 89% were seen once. CDR1 is GTSNPN, CDR2 SVGIG, per germline (reference sequence). Unmatched junction bases numbered 10, after V lost 7 bases and J lost 2 bases. The CDR3 runs 14 residues. The source was CD4+ T cells from peripheral blood mononuclear cells, collected in the first trimester of pregnancy. The receptor was derived from a female donor in good health, enrolled as a control in a pregnancy study. The rearrangement links TRBV30 to TRBJ2-7; 8 bases are shared with TRBD2. The CDR3 nucleotides are TGTGCCTCTACCGGGACTAGTGCCACCTACGAGCAGTACTTC. Protein sequence: CASTGTSATYEQYF.